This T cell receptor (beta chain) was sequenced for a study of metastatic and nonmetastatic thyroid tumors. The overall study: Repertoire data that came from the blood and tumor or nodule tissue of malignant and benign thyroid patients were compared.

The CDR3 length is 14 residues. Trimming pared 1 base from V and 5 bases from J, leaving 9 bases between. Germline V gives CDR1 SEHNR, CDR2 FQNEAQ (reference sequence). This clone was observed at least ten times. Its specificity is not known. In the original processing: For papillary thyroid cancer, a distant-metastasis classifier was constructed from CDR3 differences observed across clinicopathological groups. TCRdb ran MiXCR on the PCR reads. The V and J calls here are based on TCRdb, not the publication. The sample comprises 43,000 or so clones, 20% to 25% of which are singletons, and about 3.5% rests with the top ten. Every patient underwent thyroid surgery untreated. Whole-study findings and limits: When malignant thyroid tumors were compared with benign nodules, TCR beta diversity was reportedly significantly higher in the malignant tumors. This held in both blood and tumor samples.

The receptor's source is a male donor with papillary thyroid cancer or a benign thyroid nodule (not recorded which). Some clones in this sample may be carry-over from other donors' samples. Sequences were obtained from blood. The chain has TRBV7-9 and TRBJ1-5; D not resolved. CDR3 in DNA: TGTGCCAGCAGCTTAGGACGCGGGGATCAGCCCCAGCATTTT. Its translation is CASSLGRGDQPQHF.